The 16 T cell receptor beta chains in this list originate from one sample, sequenced in a study of Tregs in tolerant kidney transplant recipients. Sequencing used immunoSEQ multiplex PCR; TCRdb keeps in-frame clones, though not all of them. The clone table shows some 52,000 clones, with the ten largest holding roughly 0.8%. The material was CD4+ T cells from blood, obtained before the transplant. These receptors all stem from a human donor who received a combined kidney and bone marrow transplant.

In regard to this clone: The CDR3 extends 3 residues past the end of the read, so its final part is completed from the germline J gene. The V gene is TRBV20-1, the J gene TRBJ2-5; 8 bases fit TRBD2. The junction had 6 bases not matched to a gene; V was cut back by 1 base and J by 2 bases. The germline CDR1 and CDR2 sequences are DFQATT and SNEGSKA (reference sequence). CDR3 length: 15 amino acids. The covered CDR3 bases are TGCAGTGCTAGAGGACTAGCGAAACGACAAGAGACC. Protein product: CSARGLAKRQET. The full-length CDR3 reads as CSARGLAKRQETQYF.

Notes on this clone: The missing CDR3 end, 3 residues past where the read stops, is filled in from the germline J gene. The genes are TRBV2 and TRBJ2-5; perhaps D is TRBD1 or TRBD2 (5 bases each). This CDR3 contains 15 residues. Per germline, CDR1 SNHLY and CDR2 FYNNEI. V lost 2 bases and J 0 bases, leaving 10 bases between the germline ends. The CDR3 loop reads CASSERGVNQETQYF. Partial CDR3 DNA: TGTGCCAGCAGTGAAAGAGGGGTCAACCAAGAGACC.

With respect to this clone: Read sequence stops 3 residues before the CDR3 end, and the germline J gene provides the missing end. V and J are TRBV6-2 or TRBV6-3 and TRBJ2-5, with 9 bases lining up with TRBD1. The J segment lost 2 bases and the V segment lost 6 bases, leaving 7 bases of the junction unmatched. The germline V gene has CDR1 MNHEY and CDR2 SVGEGT. The CDR3 is 15 residues long. The CDR3 region is CASSRPGTGQETQYF. Partial CDR3 DNA: TGTGCCAGCAGCCGACCCGGGACAGGGCAAGAGACC.

Points on this clone: The read stops 3 residues short of the end of the CDR3; the missing end is completed from the germline J gene. The gene calls are TRBV7-2 and TRBJ2-7; TRBD2 might be the D (5 bases). Trimming took 0 bases from V and 0 from J, leaving 6 bases between them. Germline V gives CDR1 SGHTA, CDR2 FQGNSA. The CDR3 is 14 residues long. The CDR3 spells CASSLAGDSYEQYF. The DNA read from the CDR3 is TGTGCCAGCAGCTTAGCCGGGGACTCCTACGAG.

CDR3 bases read: TGTGCCAGTAGCAGGGGGATGGGACTCTCCTACAATGAG. It is translated as CASSRGMGLSYNE. The full-length CDR3 reads as CASSRGMGLSYNEQFF. The V and J genes are TRBV19 and TRBJ2-1, with D maybe TRBD1 (7 bases). The read ends 3 residues before the CDR3 terminus; that terminus is restored from the germline J gene. Trimming left V 6 bases short and J 0 bases short, with 15 bases between. CDR1 is LNHDA and CDR2 is SQIVND in the germline V gene (reference sequence). The CDR3 covers 16 residues. The whole variable domain, remainder taken from reference TRBV19 and TRBJ2-1, is DGGITQSPKYLFRKEGQNVTLSCEQNLNHDAMYWYRQDPGQGLRLIYYSQIVNDFQKGDIAEGYSVSREKKESFPLTVTSAQKNPTAFYLCASSRGMGLSYNEQFFGPGTRLTVL.

A note on this clone: The CDR3 end is not reached by the read, which stops 3 residues before it; the germline J gene fills it in. The rearrangement joins TRBV7-6 to TRBJ1-3; D uncertain. This CDR3 spans 16 amino acids. Germline assignment: CDR1 SGHVS and CDR2 FNYEAQ. V shed 5 bases and J shed 0 bases, with 14 bases lying between them. CDR3: CASSAPAAISGNTIYF. CDR3 DNA (partial): TGTGCCAGCAGCGCCCCCGCGGCAATCTCTGGAAACACC.

For this clone: Read data end 3 residues before the CDR3 end; the end is taken from the germline J gene. The chain combines TRBV2 with TRBJ2-7; tentatively, D is TRBD1 (7 bases). Germline-derived CDR1 and CDR2 are SNHLY and FYNNEI. CDR3 length: 13 amino acids. Deletions cut 5 bases from V and 6 bases from J, with 14 bases between. The CDR3 loop is CASSLEGAGEQYF. CDR3 bases read: TGTGCCAGCAGTTTGGAGGGGGCGGGCGAG. The variable domain in full, with the rest retrieved from reference TRBV2 and TRBJ2-7, is EPEVTQTPSHQVTQMGQEVILRCVPISNHLYFYWYRQILGQKVEFLVSFYNNEISEKSEIFDDQFSVERPDGSNFTLKIRSTKLEDSAMYFCASSLEGAGEQYFGPGTRLTVT.

Concerning this clone itself: The read terminates 3 residues before the CDR3 end, so the remaining end is supplied by the germline J gene. This rearrangement joins TRBV7-2 to TRBJ2-5, with D possibly TRBD1 on 5 matching bases. Germline-derived CDR1 and CDR2 are SGHTA and FQGNSA. This CDR3 contains 15 residues. V was trimmed by 5 bases and J by 5 bases, leaving 18 bases between them. This CDR3 is CASSLSTVGRETQYF. The DNA read from the CDR3 is TGTGCCAGCAGCCTCTCAACCGTGGGGCGGGAGACC.

In regard to this clone: The CDR3 extends 3 residues past the end of the read, so its final part is completed from the germline J gene. The chain employs TRBV10-3 and TRBJ2-6, with 7 bases aligning to TRBD2. Germline V CDR1 and CDR2: ENHRY, SYGVKD. Germline trimming cut 8 bases from V and 2 bases from J; bases unmatched to any gene: 6. The CDR3 extends over 15 amino acids. Incomplete CDR3 DNA: TGTGCCATCGGGGGGGGAGGGACTGGGGCCAACGTC. Protein: CAIGGGGTGANV. The whole CDR3 protein reads CAIGGGGTGANVLTF.

Comments on this clone: The read ends 3 residues before the CDR3 terminus; that terminus is restored from the germline J gene. This sequence joins TRBV7-9 and TRBJ1-3; the D is unclear. The length of the CDR3 is 12 residues. Looked up from germline, CDR1 is SEHNR and CDR2 is FQNEAQ (reference sequence). Deletions cut 3 bases from V and 4 bases from J, with 4 bases between. CDR3 amino acids: CASSFVGNTIYF. The DNA read from the CDR3 is TGTGCCAGCAGCTTTGTAGGAAACACC.

A remark on this clone: Sequencing ends 3 residues short of the CDR3 end; the germline J gene provides the rest. The rearrangement links TRBV7-2 to TRBJ2-3; D is unclear. The V and J ends lost 3 bases and 5 bases respectively, with 6 bases between them. This CDR3 contains 12 residues. Germline CDR1 reads SGHTA; CDR2 reads FQGNSA. The CDR3 bases that were read are TGTGCCAGCAGCTTGACTCGAGATACG. Translation gives CASSLTRDT. The entire CDR3 protein is CASSLTRDTQYF. Full variable domain (rest looked up from reference TRBV7-2 and TRBJ2-3): GAGVSQSPSNKVTEKGKDVELRCDPISGHTALYWYRQSLGQGLEFLIYFQGNSAPDKSGLPSDRFSAERTGGSVSTLTIQRTQQEDSAVYLCASSLTRDTQYFGPGTRLTVL.

Of note for this clone: The missing CDR3 end, 3 residues past where the read stops, is filled in from the germline J gene. V and J are TRBV5-6 and TRBJ1-3, with TRBD1 identical over 8 bases. Germline CDR1 is SGHDT and CDR2 is YYEEEE. CDR3 size: 15 residues. The V gene end was trimmed by 3 bases and the J gene end by 0 bases; junction bases not matched to a gene: 2. The chain's CDR3 is CASSSTGVSGNTIYF. Partial CDR3 DNA: TGTGCCAGCAGCTCGACAGGGGTCTCTGGAAACACC.

A remark on this clone: The read finishes 3 residues shy of the CDR3 end, and the germline J gene is used to complete it. The chain is built from TRBV6-2 or TRBV6-3 and TRBJ2-7, with TRBD2 as a possible D gene (5 bases). CDR3 length equals 14 residues. The V and J ends lost 7 bases and 3 bases respectively, with 16 bases between them. Germline V gives CDR1 MNHEY, CDR2 SVGEGT. CDR3 DNA, as far as it was read: TGTGCCAGCAACCCAGACGGACTTCACTACGAG. Protein sequence: CASNPDGLHYE. The CDR3 in its entirety is CASNPDGLHYEQYF.

As concerns this clone: Sequencing ends 3 residues short of the CDR3 end; the germline J gene provides the rest. The chain uses TRBV5-1 and TRBJ1-1; 9 nucleotides line up with TRBD1. The CDR3 extends over 15 amino acids. CDR1 and CDR2 (germline): SGHRS, YFSETQ. V dropped 4 bases and J dropped 3; count of bases not matched to a gene: 7. The CDR3 is CASSPGTGWDTEAFF. CDR3 DNA, as far as it was read: TGCGCCAGCAGCCCGGGGACAGGGTGGGACACTGAA.

About this clone itself: Coverage ceases 3 residues before the CDR3 finishes, and the germline J gene fills in the end. The chain recombines TRBV6-1 with TRBJ2-7; TRBD2 agrees at 7 bases. The CDR3 totals 15 residues. Germline-derived CDR1 and CDR2 are MNHNS and SASEGT. J was trimmed by 0 bases and V by 0 bases; bases with no gene match: 2. The CDR3 sequence: CASSEAGTISYEQYF. The part of the CDR3 DNA that was read is TGTGCCAGCAGTGAAGCGGGGACTATCTCCTACGAG.

Comments on this clone: The missing CDR3 end, 3 residues past where the read stops, is filled in from the germline J gene. This chain uses TRBV20-1 with TRBJ2-5; D remains ambiguous. V was clipped by 1 base and J by 6 bases, with 6 bases between them. CDR3 length: 11 residues. The germline V gene has CDR1 DFQATT and CDR2 SNEGSKA (reference sequence). The CDR3 loop is CSARVGKTQYF. The DNA read from the CDR3 is TGCAGTGCTAGAGTTGGCAAGACC.